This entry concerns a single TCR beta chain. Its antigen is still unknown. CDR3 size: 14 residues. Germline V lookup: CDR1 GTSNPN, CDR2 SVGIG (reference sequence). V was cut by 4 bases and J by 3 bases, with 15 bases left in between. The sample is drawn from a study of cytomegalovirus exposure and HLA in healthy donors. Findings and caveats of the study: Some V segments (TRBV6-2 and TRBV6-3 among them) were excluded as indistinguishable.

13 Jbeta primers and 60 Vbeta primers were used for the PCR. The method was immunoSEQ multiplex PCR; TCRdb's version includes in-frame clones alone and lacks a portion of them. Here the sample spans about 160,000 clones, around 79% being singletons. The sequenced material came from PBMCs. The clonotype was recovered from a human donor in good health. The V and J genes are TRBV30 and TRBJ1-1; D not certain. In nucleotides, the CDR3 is TGTGCCTGGACCCCTCCTATAATCGACACTGAAGCTTTCTTT. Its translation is CAWTPPIIDTEAFF.